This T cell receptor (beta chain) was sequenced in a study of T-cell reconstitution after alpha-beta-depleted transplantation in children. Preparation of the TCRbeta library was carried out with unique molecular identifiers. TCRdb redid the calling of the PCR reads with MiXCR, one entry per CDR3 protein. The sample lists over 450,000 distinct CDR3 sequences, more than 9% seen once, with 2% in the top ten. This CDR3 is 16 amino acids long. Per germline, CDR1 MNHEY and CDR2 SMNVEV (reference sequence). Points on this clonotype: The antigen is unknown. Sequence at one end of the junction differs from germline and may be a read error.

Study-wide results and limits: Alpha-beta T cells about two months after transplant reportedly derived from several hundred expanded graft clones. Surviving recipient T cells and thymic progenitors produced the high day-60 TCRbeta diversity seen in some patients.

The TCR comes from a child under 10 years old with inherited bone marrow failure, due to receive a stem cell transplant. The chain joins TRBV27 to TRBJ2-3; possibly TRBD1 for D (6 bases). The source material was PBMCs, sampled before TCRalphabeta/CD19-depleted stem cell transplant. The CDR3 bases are TGTGACAGCAGTTTAGGGGGATATCCCGAGGTCGATACGCAGTATTTT. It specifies CDSSLGGYPEVDTQYF.